Here is one TCR beta chain with its context. The deep-level immunoSEQ assay was used. Clones were sequenced by immunoSEQ multiplex PCR, and TCRdb holds only the in-frame ones, with some missing. Of fewer than 3 million clones in the sample, around 90% were seen once. These data originate in a study of shared clonotypes between healthy human individuals. In germline, CDR1 is LNHDA, CDR2 SQIVND (reference sequence). Trimming took off 5 bases at V and 8 bases at J, with 15 bases between the two ends. The CDR3 runs 13 residues. V is TRBV19 and J is TRBJ1-2, with D possibly being TRBD1 (6 bases). Input material: naive CD4+ T cells from PBMCs. Described subset: CD45RA+ positively selected. This TCR was sampled from a man between 18 and 29 years old in good health. Some clones in this sample may be carry-over from other donors' samples. CDR3 sequence reads: CASSFQGTRGYTF. As DNA, the CDR3 is TGTGCCAGTAGTTTCCAGGGGACTAGGGGCTACACCTTC.